This T cell receptor beta chain is from a study of blood T cell repertoires in COVID-19. TCRdb's copy holds only in-frame clones and misses some; the assay was immunoSEQ multiplex PCR. The sample has around 150,000 clones, roughly 80% seen once. The germline V and J ends were trimmed by 6 bases and 1 base, with 12 bases remaining between them. There are 14 residues in the CDR3. Germline V gene data show CDR1 as MNHEY and CDR2 as SMNVEV (reference sequence). The table lists this clone with a count of one. The chain uses TRBV27 and TRBJ1-1; unclear D gene. Sequencing was done on a sample of peripheral blood. The receptor was isolated from a man in his 60s with acute or convalescent COVID-19. The DNA for the CDR3 is TGTGCCAGCAGACTCCCAGACACGAACACTGAAGCTTTCTTT. It encodes CASRLPDTNTEAFF.